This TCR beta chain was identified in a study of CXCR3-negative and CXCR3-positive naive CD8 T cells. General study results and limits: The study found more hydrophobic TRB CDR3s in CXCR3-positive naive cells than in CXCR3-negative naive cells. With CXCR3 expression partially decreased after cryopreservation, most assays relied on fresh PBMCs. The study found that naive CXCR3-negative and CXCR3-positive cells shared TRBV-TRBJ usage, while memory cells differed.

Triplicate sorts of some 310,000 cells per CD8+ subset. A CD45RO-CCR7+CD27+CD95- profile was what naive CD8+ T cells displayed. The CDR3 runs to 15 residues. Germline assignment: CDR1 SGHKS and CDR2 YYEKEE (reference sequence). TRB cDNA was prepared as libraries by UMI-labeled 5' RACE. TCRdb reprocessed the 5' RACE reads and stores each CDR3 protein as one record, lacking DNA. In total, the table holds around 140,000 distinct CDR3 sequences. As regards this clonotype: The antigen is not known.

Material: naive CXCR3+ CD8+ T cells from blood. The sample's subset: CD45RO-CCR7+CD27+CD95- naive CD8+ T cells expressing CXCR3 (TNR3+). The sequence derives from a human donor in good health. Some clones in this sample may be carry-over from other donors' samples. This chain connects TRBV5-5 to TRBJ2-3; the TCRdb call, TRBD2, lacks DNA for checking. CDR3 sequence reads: CASSQAGEGTDTQYF. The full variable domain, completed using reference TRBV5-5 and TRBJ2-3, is DAGVTQSPTHLIKTRGQQVTLRCSPISGHKSVSWYQQVLGQGPQFIFQYYEKEERGRGNFPDRFSARQFPNYSSELNVNALLLGDSALYLCASSQAGEGTDTQYFGPGTRLTVL.